This is a list of T cell receptor beta chains from one sample in a study of T cell responses to AZD1222 COVID-19 vaccine. The assay was immunoSEQ multiplex PCR, and TCRdb's table has in-frame clones only and misses some. The table lists tens of thousands of clones, 90% of them singletons. The sample was peripheral blood, taken on day 0 of AZD1222 vaccination. These receptors originate from an adult in good health. The CDR3 runs from the conserved cysteine through the conserved F or W. The order of the fields is clone size, V gene, J gene, D gene, CDR3 length, CDR3 DNA, CDR3 protein. A D gene is named only where the DNA matches it firmly. Rows give clone size only sometimes, using once, few, many, or a class for an expanded clone.

clone_size: once
v_call: TRBV7-2
j_call: TRBJ1-3
d_call: .
cdr3_length: 13
cdr3_nt: TGTGCCAGCAGCTTGAGACAGGGAAACACCATATATTTT
cdr3_aa: CASSLRQGNTIYF

clone_size: .
v_call: TRBV30
j_call: TRBJ1-2
d_call: .
cdr3_length: 15
cdr3_nt: TGTGCCTGGACCGACAAAGAGTTCCGAGCTAATGGCTACACCTTC
cdr3_aa: CAWTDKEFRANGYTF

clone_size: few
v_call: TRBV7-2
j_call: TRBJ2-1
d_call: .
cdr3_length: 13
cdr3_nt: TGTGCCAGCAGCCCCGACACCACCAATGAGCAGTTCTTC
cdr3_aa: CASSPDTTNEQFF

clone_size: .
v_call: TRBV30
j_call: TRBJ1-3
d_call: .
cdr3_length: 14
cdr3_nt: TGTGCCTGGAGTGTACGTGGGAATGGAAACACCATATATTTT
cdr3_aa: CAWSVRGNGNTIYF

clone_size: once
v_call: TRBV7-6
j_call: TRBJ2-7
d_call: .
cdr3_length: 14
cdr3_nt: TGTGCCAGCAGCTTAGAGGTCGGGGCCTCCGAGCAGTACTTC
cdr3_aa: CASSLEVGASEQYF

clone_size: few
v_call: TRBV19
j_call: TRBJ2-4
d_call: .
cdr3_length: 16
cdr3_nt: TGTGCCGCCTCCCACCCTCGGATCATAGCCAAAAACATTCAGTACTTC
cdr3_aa: CAASHPRIIAKNIQYF

clone_size: .
v_call: TRBV11-3
j_call: TRBJ2-5
d_call: TRBD2
cdr3_length: 16
cdr3_nt: TGTGCCAGCAGCTTAGGACCGACGCGGGAGCGAGAGACCCAGTACTTC
cdr3_aa: CASSLGPTRERETQYF

clone_size: once
v_call: TRBV5-8
j_call: TRBJ1-6
d_call: .
cdr3_length: 15
cdr3_nt: TGTGCCAGCAGCTTACAGGGATATCTTAATTCACCCCTCCACTTT
cdr3_aa: CASSLQGYLNSPLHF

clone_size: .
v_call: TRBV2
j_call: TRBJ1-2
d_call: .
cdr3_length: 13
cdr3_nt: TGTGCCAGCAGTGAAAGAAGGGAGACGGGCTACACCTTC
cdr3_aa: CASSERRETGYTF

clone_size: .
v_call: TRBV4-1
j_call: TRBJ2-3
d_call: .
cdr3_length: 16
cdr3_nt: TGCGCCAGCAGCCCCTTGGCTGGGAGGGGGGAAGATACGCAGTATTTT
cdr3_aa: CASSPLAGRGEDTQYF

clone_size: once
v_call: TRBV7-2
j_call: TRBJ2-1
d_call: .
cdr3_length: 13
cdr3_nt: TGTGCCAGCAGCTTAAGACCATACAATGAGCAGTTCTTC
cdr3_aa: CASSLRPYNEQFF

clone_size: .
v_call: TRBV3-1/TRBV3-2
j_call: TRBJ1-1
d_call: TRBD1
cdr3_length: 16
cdr3_nt: TGTGCCAGCAGCCAAGACCGGGACAGAGTAAACACTGAAGCTTTCTTT
cdr3_aa: CASSQDRDRVNTEAFF

clone_size: .
v_call: TRBV6-5
j_call: TRBJ1-3
d_call: TRBD1
cdr3_length: 13
cdr3_nt: TGTGCCAGCAGCCGGACAGGGGGAAACACCATATATTTT
cdr3_aa: CASSRTGGNTIYF

clone_size: .
v_call: TRBV29-1
j_call: TRBJ1-2
d_call: TRBD1
cdr3_length: 13
cdr3_nt: TGCAGCGTCGGGGGACAGGGGTTTAGCGGCTACACCTTC
cdr3_aa: CSVGGQGFSGYTF

clone_size: .
v_call: TRBV6-6
j_call: TRBJ2-7
d_call: .
cdr3_length: 15
cdr3_nt: TGTGCCAGCAGTCCCGGGACGGGGGCCTCCTACGAGCAGTACTTC
cdr3_aa: CASSPGTGASYEQYF

clone_size: .
v_call: TRBV5-6
j_call: TRBJ1-1
d_call: .
cdr3_length: 13
cdr3_nt: TGTGCCAGCAGGCAGGAAGGCGACACTGAAGCTTTCTTT
cdr3_aa: CASRQEGDTEAFF

clone_size: .
v_call: TRBV5-1
j_call: TRBJ2-1
d_call: .
cdr3_length: 16
cdr3_nt: TGCGCCAGCAGCCCGCAGGGGGGCGCTTGGAACAATGAGCAGTTCTTC
cdr3_aa: CASSPQGGAWNNEQFF

clone_size: .
v_call: TRBV9
j_call: TRBJ2-7
d_call: TRBD1
cdr3_length: 14
cdr3_nt: TGTGCCAGCAGCCCGCGACAGGGCCCCTACGAGCAGTACTTC
cdr3_aa: CASSPRQGPYEQYF

clone_size: .
v_call: TRBV6-6
j_call: TRBJ2-7
d_call: .
cdr3_length: 13
cdr3_nt: TGTGCCAGCAGTCGGGACGGGACCTACGAGCAGTACTTC
cdr3_aa: CASSRDGTYEQYF

clone_size: .
v_call: TRBV19
j_call: TRBJ1-3
d_call: .
cdr3_length: 15
cdr3_nt: TGTGCCAGTAGTATACAGCCGGGCTCTGGAAACACCATATATTTT
cdr3_aa: CASSIQPGSGNTIYF

clone_size: .
v_call: TRBV6-5
j_call: TRBJ1-1
d_call: .
cdr3_length: 12
cdr3_nt: TGTGCCAGCAGAGTCCGGTTGTCTGAAGCTTTCTTT
cdr3_aa: CASRVRLSEAFF

clone_size: .
v_call: TRBV7-6
j_call: TRBJ2-1
d_call: .
cdr3_length: 13
cdr3_nt: TGTGCCAGCAGCTTCCTAGGGGAGGATGAGCAGTTCTTC
cdr3_aa: CASSFLGEDEQFF

clone_size: .
v_call: TRBV9
j_call: TRBJ2-7
d_call: .
cdr3_length: 16
cdr3_nt: TGTGCCAGCAGCGTAGAAGCGACAGCCCTTTCCTACGAGCAGTACTTC
cdr3_aa: CASSVEATALSYEQYF

clone_size: once
v_call: TRBV11-2
j_call: TRBJ1-2
d_call: .
cdr3_length: 14
cdr3_nt: TGTGCCAGCAGCCCACGTCGGACTTTCGGGGGCTACACCTTC
cdr3_aa: CASSPRRTFGGYTF

clone_size: .
v_call: TRBV7-9
j_call: TRBJ1-1
d_call: TRBD1
cdr3_length: 13
cdr3_nt: TGTGCCAGCAACGGACAGGGGAACACTGAAGCTTTCTTT
cdr3_aa: CASNGQGNTEAFF

clone_size: .
v_call: TRBV29-1
j_call: TRBJ2-2
d_call: .
cdr3_length: 12
cdr3_nt: TGCAGCGCCTTGGTAGGGGCCGGGGAGCTGTTTTTT
cdr3_aa: CSALVGAGELFF

clone_size: once
v_call: TRBV19
j_call: TRBJ2-3
d_call: .
cdr3_length: 16
cdr3_nt: TGTGCCAGTAAGGTCGGTCCCGGTTCTAGCACAGATACGCAGTATTTT
cdr3_aa: CASKVGPGSSTDTQYF

clone_size: .
v_call: TRBV5-1
j_call: TRBJ2-1
d_call: .
cdr3_length: 13
cdr3_nt: TGCGCCAGCAGCTTGGGGTCCTACAATGAGCAGTTCTTC
cdr3_aa: CASSLGSYNEQFF

clone_size: .
v_call: TRBV30
j_call: TRBJ2-2
d_call: TRBD1
cdr3_length: 16
cdr3_nt: TGTGCCTGGAGTGTACAAGGACAGGGGAACACCGGGGAGCTGTTTTTT
cdr3_aa: CAWSVQGQGNTGELFF

clone_size: once
v_call: TRBV11-1
j_call: TRBJ1-4
d_call: TRBD1
cdr3_length: 14
cdr3_nt: TGTGCCAGCAGCCGCGGACAGGGGGACGGAAAACTGTTTTTT
cdr3_aa: CASSRGQGDGKLFF

clone_size: once
v_call: TRBV2
j_call: TRBJ1-2
d_call: .
cdr3_length: 12
cdr3_nt: TGTGCCAGCAGTGTGCAGGGAGAGGGCTACACCTTC
cdr3_aa: CASSVQGEGYTF

clone_size: .
v_call: TRBV5-6
j_call: TRBJ2-7
d_call: TRBD2
cdr3_length: 16
cdr3_nt: TGTGCCAGCAGCTTGCCGATAGGTAGCGGGAGGTTCGAGCAGTACTTC
cdr3_aa: CASSLPIGSGRFEQYF

clone_size: .
v_call: TRBV7-8
j_call: TRBJ2-2
d_call: .
cdr3_length: 16
cdr3_nt: TGTGCCAGCAGCTCCCGGGAAGCCTTCGGCACCGGGGAGCTGTTTTTT
cdr3_aa: CASSSREAFGTGELFF

clone_size: .
v_call: TRBV12-5
j_call: TRBJ1-5
d_call: .
cdr3_length: 12
cdr3_nt: TGTGCTAGTGGTTTGGTAGGTCAGCCCCAGCATTTT
cdr3_aa: CASGLVGQPQHF

clone_size: .
v_call: TRBV28
j_call: TRBJ1-1
d_call: TRBD1
cdr3_length: 19
cdr3_nt: TGTGCCAGCAGTTTGTCCCTATTGTGGGGACAGGGGGTGAACACTGAAGCTTTCTTT
cdr3_aa: CASSLSLLWGQGVNTEAFF

clone_size: .
v_call: TRBV11-2
j_call: TRBJ2-3
d_call: TRBD2
cdr3_length: 16
cdr3_nt: TGTGCCAGCAGCTTAGGGGGCGGGAGTAGCACAGATACGCAGTATTTT
cdr3_aa: CASSLGGGSSTDTQYF

clone_size: .
v_call: TRBV11-3
j_call: TRBJ1-4
d_call: TRBD1
cdr3_length: 18
cdr3_nt: TGTGCCAGCAGCTTAGCGGTTGGACAGGGGGCTGGCGCTGAAAAACTGTTTTTT
cdr3_aa: CASSLAVGQGAGAEKLFF

clone_size: .
v_call: TRBV10-3
j_call: TRBJ2-1
d_call: TRBD2
cdr3_length: 14
cdr3_nt: TGTGCCATCACTGGGGGACTAGCGGTTTCGGGGCAGTTCTTC
cdr3_aa: CAITGGLAVSGQFF

clone_size: .
v_call: TRBV9
j_call: TRBJ2-3
d_call: TRBD2
cdr3_length: 18
cdr3_nt: TGTGCCAGCAGCGTAGGAGCGGGGGGCATCCCTAGCACAGATACGCAGTATTTT
cdr3_aa: CASSVGAGGIPSTDTQYF

clone_size: .
v_call: TRBV28
j_call: TRBJ1-1
d_call: .
cdr3_length: 15
cdr3_nt: TGTGCCAGCAGTTTATTAAGCCGGAGAAGGACTGAAGCTTTCTTT
cdr3_aa: CASSLLSRRRTEAFF

clone_size: .
v_call: TRBV6-5
j_call: TRBJ2-3
d_call: .
cdr3_length: 14
cdr3_nt: TGTGCCAGCAGTTACCCCGGAGGCACAGATACGCAGTATTTT
cdr3_aa: CASSYPGGTDTQYF

clone_size: .
v_call: TRBV30
j_call: TRBJ2-7
d_call: TRBD2
cdr3_length: 16
cdr3_nt: TGTGCCTGGAGTGTACTTGGGCGGGGGAATTCCTACGAGCAGTACTTC
cdr3_aa: CAWSVLGRGNSYEQYF

clone_size: .
v_call: TRBV7-8
j_call: TRBJ2-7
d_call: .
cdr3_length: 13
cdr3_nt: TGTGCCAGCAGACCCAGATGGACCTACGAGCAGTACTTC
cdr3_aa: CASRPRWTYEQYF

clone_size: .
v_call: TRBV5-1
j_call: TRBJ2-7
d_call: TRBD1
cdr3_length: 16
cdr3_nt: TGCGCCAGCAGCTTGGCCGGGCAGGGGGCTAGTTACGAGCAGTACTTC
cdr3_aa: CASSLAGQGASYEQYF

clone_size: .
v_call: TRBV2
j_call: TRBJ2-2
d_call: TRBD1
cdr3_length: 17
cdr3_nt: TGTGCCAGCAGTGAGGGACAGGCTTTGGCCCTCCCCGGGGAGCTGTTTTTT
cdr3_aa: CASSEGQALALPGELFF

clone_size: .
v_call: TRBV4-3
j_call: TRBJ2-7
d_call: TRBD2
cdr3_length: 17
cdr3_nt: TGCGCCAGCAGCCAAACTAGCGGGAGGGCCGCTGGGGACGAGCAGTACTTC
cdr3_aa: CASSQTSGRAAGDEQYF

clone_size: .
v_call: TRBV24-1
j_call: TRBJ2-5
d_call: TRBD2
cdr3_length: 16
cdr3_nt: TGTGCCACCAGTGACTCAGCGGGGGGCTTAGTAGAGACCCAGTACTTC
cdr3_aa: CATSDSAGGLVETQYF

clone_size: few
v_call: TRBV6-6
j_call: TRBJ1-3
d_call: TRBD1
cdr3_length: 15
cdr3_nt: TGTGCCAGCAGTTCGACGACAGGGTACGGAAACACCATATATTTT
cdr3_aa: CASSSTTGYGNTIYF

clone_size: .
v_call: TRBV3-1/TRBV3-2
j_call: TRBJ2-1
d_call: .
cdr3_length: 12
cdr3_nt: TGTGCCAGCAGCCAGGGCCCCGAGGAGGAGTTCTTC
cdr3_aa: CASSQGPEEEFF

clone_size: .
v_call: TRBV5-8
j_call: TRBJ2-1
d_call: .
cdr3_length: 9
cdr3_nt: TGTGCCAGCAGTTATGAGCAGTTCTTC
cdr3_aa: CASSYEQFF

clone_size: .
v_call: TRBV19
j_call: TRBJ2-4
d_call: .
cdr3_length: 14
cdr3_nt: TGTGCCAGTAGTCAGGGGCGGACCAAAAACATTCAGTACTTC
cdr3_aa: CASSQGRTKNIQYF

clone_size: .
v_call: TRBV19
j_call: TRBJ2-5
d_call: .
cdr3_length: 15
cdr3_nt: TGTGCCAGTAGTCTTGGGGGCATTGGTAAAGAGACCCAGTACTTC
cdr3_aa: CASSLGGIGKETQYF

clone_size: .
v_call: TRBV5-1
j_call: TRBJ2-7
d_call: .
cdr3_length: 17
cdr3_nt: TGCGCCAGCAGCTTCGGCCGCCTCAGGGCGGGTTCCTACGAGCAGTACTTC
cdr3_aa: CASSFGRLRAGSYEQYF

clone_size: .
v_call: TRBV10-3
j_call: TRBJ1-1
d_call: TRBD1
cdr3_length: 16
cdr3_nt: TGTGCCATCAGTGAGTCGATTAGGGGGCTGGGCACTGAAGCTTTCTTT
cdr3_aa: CAISESIRGLGTEAFF

clone_size: .
v_call: TRBV11-3
j_call: TRBJ2-2
d_call: .
cdr3_length: 15
cdr3_nt: TGTGCCAGCAGCTTAGAGCGTGGGGCGTCCGGGGAGCTGTTTTTT
cdr3_aa: CASSLERGASGELFF

clone_size: .
v_call: TRBV18
j_call: TRBJ1-1
d_call: TRBD1
cdr3_length: 15
cdr3_nt: TGTGCCAGCTCACCCCGGGACAGCATGAACACTGAAGCTTTCTTT
cdr3_aa: CASSPRDSMNTEAFF

clone_size: .
v_call: TRBV3-1/TRBV3-2
j_call: TRBJ1-5
d_call: .
cdr3_length: 16
cdr3_nt: TGTGCCAGCAGCTTTCTCTGGGTAGGGGGGAAACAGCCCCAGCATTTT
cdr3_aa: CASSFLWVGGKQPQHF